The clone carrying this T cell receptor (beta chain) appeared once. The CDR3 does not close with the conserved phenylalanine or tryptophan, likely indicating a read error. This record belongs to a study of regulatory and conventional T cells in breast cancer. TCRdb fed the PCR reads into MiXCR, producing one record per CDR3 protein. The repertoire consists of more than 15,000 distinct CDR3 sequences, with about 31% occurring once and the leading ten covering 1.5% to 2%. Per the germline V gene, CDR1 is MNHEY and CDR2 is SVGAGI. The CDR3 is 15 residues long. V lost 2 bases and J 1 base, leaving 11 bases between the germline ends.

The V gene is TRBV6-5, the J gene TRBJ1-1; no definite D call. The sample comprised conventional T cells from blood. This clonotype was sampled from a female donor in good health. The CDR3 region is CASSYGGASNTEAFL. The DNA for the CDR3 is TGTGCCAGCAGTTACGGTGGAGCCTCGAACACTGAAGCTTTCCTT.